This T cell receptor (beta chain) was observed in a study of T-cell memory formation after mild COVID-19. At the level of the study: Most TCR clusters belonged to a single donor. Study-level findings and limits: Shrinking CD4+ clones resided mostly in CM and EM, and CD8+ ones in EMRA.

TCR alpha and TCR beta cDNA libraries carrying sample barcodes and UMIs were produced by 5'RACE using constant-segment primers. One entry per CDR3 protein results from TCRdb running MiXCR on the 5' RACE reads. The sample yields almost 550,000 distinct CDR3 sequences, just over 20% seen once. With respect to this clonotype: Its antigen is not known.

Sample: PBMCs or a T cell subset sorted from them (not recorded which). The TCR was taken from an adult woman who had mild COVID-19 (a few samples of this study predate the infection). Cell type and time point are not known.

The DNA of the CDR3 is TGTGCCAGCAGTGCAAGGGACATGAACACTGAAGCTTTCTTT. Its protein product is CASSARDMNTEAFF. The rearrangement joins TRBV2 to TRBJ1-1; weak D call: TRBD1 (6 bases). Germline lookup yields CDR1 SNHLY and CDR2 FYNNEI. Trimming shortened V by 4 bases and J by 0 bases, and 9 bases separated the two germline ends. The CDR3 runs to 14 residues.